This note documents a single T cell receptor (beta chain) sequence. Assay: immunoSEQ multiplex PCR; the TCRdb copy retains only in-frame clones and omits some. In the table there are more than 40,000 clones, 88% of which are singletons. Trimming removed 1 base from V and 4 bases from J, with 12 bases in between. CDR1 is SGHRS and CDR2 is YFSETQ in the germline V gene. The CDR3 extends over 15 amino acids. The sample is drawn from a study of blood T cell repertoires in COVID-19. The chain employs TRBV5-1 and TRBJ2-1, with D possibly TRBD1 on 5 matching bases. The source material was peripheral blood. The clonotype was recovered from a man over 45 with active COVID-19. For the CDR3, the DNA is TGCGCCAGCAGCTTGAGTGGACAACTATACAATGAGCAGTTCTTC. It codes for CASSLSGQLYNEQFF.